This note documents a single T cell receptor (beta chain) sequence. The CDR3 length is 11 residues. With 8 bases removed from V and 3 bases from J, the gap between germline ends came to 5 bases. The germline V gene has CDR1 MDHEN and CDR2 SYDVKM. The source of the sample is a study of shared clonotypes between healthy human individuals. Original methodology: Owing to the provision of junction-only sequences devoid of quality scores by immunoSEQ, filtering differed. The method was immunoSEQ multiplex PCR; TCRdb's version includes in-frame clones alone and lacks a portion of them. D and trimming come from the DNA, and the V and J calls and clone size come from that table. The repertoire holds about half a million clones, with roughly 80% as singletons.

This chain links TRBV28 with TRBJ2-1, with D uncertain. Source material: PBMCs. This sequence originates from a woman aged 40 to 55 in good health. Some clones in this sample may be carry-over from other donors' samples. This CDR3 is CASPVYNEQFF. As DNA, the CDR3 is TGTGCCAGCCCGGTCTACAATGAGCAGTTCTTC.